These T cell receptor beta chains were read from a single sample in a study of blood T cells in healthy people across ages. In TCRdb, the 5' RACE reads were re-called with MiXCR into one record per CDR3 protein. The sample carries around 750,000 distinct CDR3 sequences, roughly 53% recorded once. Specimen: blood. The receptors here all came from a man aged 80 or over in good health. The CDR3 runs from the conserved cysteine through the conserved F or W. D genes are given only for firm matches. Some rows have no size entry. The others give once, few or many, or a class for an expanded clone.

d_call,j_call,clone_size,v_call,cdr3_aa,cdr3_nt
-,TRBJ2-1,-,TRBV7-2,CASSLPTAYNEQFF,TGTGCCAGCAGCTTACCCACAGCCTACAATGAGCAGTTCTTC
-,TRBJ2-7,-,TRBV27,CASSLNGRNYEQYF,TGTGCCAGCAGTTTAAATGGTCGTAACTACGAGCAGTACTTC
-,TRBJ2-1,-,TRBV5-1,CASSYYSYNEQFF,TGCGCCAGCAGCTACTACTCCTACAATGAGCAGTTCTTC
TRBD2,TRBJ2-1,-,TRBV2,CASKATSGIIDEQFF,TGTGCCAGCAAGGCGACTAGCGGGATTATCGATGAGCAGTTCTTC
-,TRBJ2-5,-,TRBV25-1,CASSAARGAWETQYF,TGTGCCAGCAGTGCAGCGAGAGGGGCCTGGGAGACCCAGTACTTC
-,TRBJ1-5,-,TRBV4-1,CASSQEGAAGNQPQHF,TGCGCCAGCAGCCAAGAGGGGGCCGCTGGCAATCAGCCCCAGCATTTT
-,TRBJ2-5,-,TRBV21-1,CASSKALSRPTDHQETQYF,TGTGCCAGCAGCAAAGCGCTTTCTAGACCCACAGATCACCAAGAGACCCAGTACTTC
-,TRBJ2-1,few,TRBV12-3/TRBV12-4,CASSTRIAPYNEQFF,TGTGCCAGCAGTACCAGGATAGCGCCCTACAATGAGCAGTTCTTC
TRBD1,TRBJ1-5,-,TRBV18,CASADRGGNQPQHF,TGTGCCAGCGCCGACAGGGGAGGCAATCAGCCCCAGCATTTT
-,TRBJ1-5,-,TRBV20-1,CSARDLRGRVGQPQHF,TGCAGTGCTAGAGATTTGAGGGGCAGGGTTGGTCAGCCCCAGCATTTT
-,TRBJ2-7,-,TRBV7-2,CASSGGPGREQYF,TGTGCCAGCAGCGGCGGTCCCGGCCGCGAGCAGTACTTC
TRBD2,TRBJ2-7,-,TRBV11-1,CASRYLAGDWNEQYF,TGTGCCAGCAGATACCTAGCGGGAGACTGGAATGAGCAGTACTTC
-,TRBJ2-1,-,TRBV14,CASSGRDFYNEQFF,TGTGCCAGCAGCGGCCGGGACTTCTACAATGAGCAGTTCTTC
-,TRBJ2-1,-,TRBV7-8,CASSIRPNDEQFF,TGTGCCAGCAGCATCAGACCCAACGATGAGCAGTTCTTC
-,TRBJ1-2,-,TRBV6-5,CASSYSSIGEGYTF,TGTGCCAGCAGTTACTCGAGTATAGGAGAAGGCTACACCTTC
-,TRBJ2-4,-,TRBV3-1,CASSPTVEGGTKNIQYF,TGTGCCAGCAGCCCAACAGTGGAGGGGGGCACCAAAAACATTCAGTACTTC
TRBD1,TRBJ2-3,once,TRBV20-1,CSARDGRGQGASDTQYF,TGCAGTGCTAGAGATGGACGTGGACAGGGGGCTTCAGATACGCAGTATTTT
TRBD2,TRBJ2-1,-,TRBV20-1,CSARLAGGIGDEQFF,TGTAGTGCTAGACTAGCGGGAGGAATCGGGGATGAGCAGTTCTTC
TRBD1,TRBJ2-2,-,TRBV5-1,CASSLFSGTANTGELFF,TGCGCCAGCAGCTTGTTCTCCGGGACAGCGAACACCGGGGAGCTGTTTTTT
-,TRBJ2-7,-,TRBV20-1,CSARNPRTAGHEQYF,TGCAGTGCTAGAAATCCGCGGACGGCTGGTCACGAGCAGTACTTC
-,TRBJ2-1,once,TRBV5-5,CASSLSIYNEQFF,TGTGCCAGCAGCTTGTCGATCTACAATGAGCAGTTCTTC
TRBD2,TRBJ2-1,-,TRBV20-1,CSAIRTSYNEQFF,TGCAGTGCAATACGGACTAGCTACAATGAGCAGTTCTTC
TRBD1,TRBJ2-1,-,TRBV5-1,CASSLWTGSNEQFF,TGCGCCAGCAGCTTATGGACAGGGTCCAATGAGCAGTTCTTC